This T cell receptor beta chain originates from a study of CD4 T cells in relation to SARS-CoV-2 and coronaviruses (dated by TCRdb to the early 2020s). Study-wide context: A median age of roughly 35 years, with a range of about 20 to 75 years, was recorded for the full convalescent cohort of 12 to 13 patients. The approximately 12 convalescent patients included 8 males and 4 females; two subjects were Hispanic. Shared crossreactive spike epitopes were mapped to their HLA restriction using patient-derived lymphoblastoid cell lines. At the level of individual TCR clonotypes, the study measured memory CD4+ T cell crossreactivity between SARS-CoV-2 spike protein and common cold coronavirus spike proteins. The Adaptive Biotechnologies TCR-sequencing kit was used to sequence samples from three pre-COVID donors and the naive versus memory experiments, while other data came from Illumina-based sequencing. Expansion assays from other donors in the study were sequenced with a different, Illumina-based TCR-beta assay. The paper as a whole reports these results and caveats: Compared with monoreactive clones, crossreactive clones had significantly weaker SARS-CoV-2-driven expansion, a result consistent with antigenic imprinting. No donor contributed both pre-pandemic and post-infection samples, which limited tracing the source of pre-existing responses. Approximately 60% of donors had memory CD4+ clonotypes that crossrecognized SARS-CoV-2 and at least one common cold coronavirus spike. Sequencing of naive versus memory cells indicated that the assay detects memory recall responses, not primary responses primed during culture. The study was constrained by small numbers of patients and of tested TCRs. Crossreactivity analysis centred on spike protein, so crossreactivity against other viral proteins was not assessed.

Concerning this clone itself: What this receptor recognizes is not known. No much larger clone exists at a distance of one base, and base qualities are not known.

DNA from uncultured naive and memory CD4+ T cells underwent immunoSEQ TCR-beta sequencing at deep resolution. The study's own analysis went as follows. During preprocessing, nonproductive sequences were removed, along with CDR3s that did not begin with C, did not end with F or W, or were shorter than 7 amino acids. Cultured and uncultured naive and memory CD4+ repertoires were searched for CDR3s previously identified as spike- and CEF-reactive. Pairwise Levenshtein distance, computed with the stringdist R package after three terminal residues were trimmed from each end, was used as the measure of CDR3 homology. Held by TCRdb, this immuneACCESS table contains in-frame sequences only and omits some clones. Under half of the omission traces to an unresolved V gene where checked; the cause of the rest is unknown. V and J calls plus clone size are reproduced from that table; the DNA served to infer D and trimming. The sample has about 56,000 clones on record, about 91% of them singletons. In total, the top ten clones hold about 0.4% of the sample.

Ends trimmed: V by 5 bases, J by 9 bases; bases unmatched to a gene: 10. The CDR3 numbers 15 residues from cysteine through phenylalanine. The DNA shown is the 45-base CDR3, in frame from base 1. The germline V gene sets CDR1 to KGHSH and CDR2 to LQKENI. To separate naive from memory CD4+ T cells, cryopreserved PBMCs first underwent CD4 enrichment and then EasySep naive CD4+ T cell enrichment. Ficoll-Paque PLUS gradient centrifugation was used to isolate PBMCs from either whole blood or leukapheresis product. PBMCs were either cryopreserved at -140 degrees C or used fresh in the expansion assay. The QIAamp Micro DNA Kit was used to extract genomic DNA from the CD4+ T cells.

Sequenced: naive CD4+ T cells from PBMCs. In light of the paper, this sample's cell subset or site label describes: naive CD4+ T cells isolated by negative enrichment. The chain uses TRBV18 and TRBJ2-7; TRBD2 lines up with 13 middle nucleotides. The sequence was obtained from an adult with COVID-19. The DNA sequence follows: TGTGCCAGCTCATCCACTAGCGGGAGGGCCCCCCCGCAGTACTTC. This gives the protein CASSSTSGRAPPQYF.